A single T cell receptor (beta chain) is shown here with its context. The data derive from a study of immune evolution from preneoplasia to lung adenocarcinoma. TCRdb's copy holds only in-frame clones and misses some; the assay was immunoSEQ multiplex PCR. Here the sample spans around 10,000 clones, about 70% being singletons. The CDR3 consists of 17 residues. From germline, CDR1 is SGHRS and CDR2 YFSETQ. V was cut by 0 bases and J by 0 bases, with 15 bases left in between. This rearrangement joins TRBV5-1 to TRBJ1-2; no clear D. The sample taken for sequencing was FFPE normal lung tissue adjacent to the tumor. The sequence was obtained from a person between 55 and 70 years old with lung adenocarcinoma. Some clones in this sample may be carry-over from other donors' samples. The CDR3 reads CASSLAQSALANYGYTF. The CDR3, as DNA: TGCGCCAGCAGCTTGGCTCAATCGGCGCTAGCTAACTATGGCTACACCTTC.